One and the same sample provided the 30 T cell receptor beta chains below, sequenced in a study of CD4 T cells in relation to SARS-CoV-2 and coronaviruses. Sequencing was performed with immunoSEQ multiplex PCR; in TCRdb, only in-frame clones are kept and a portion is missing. The repertoire consists of approximately 50,000 clones, with 90% to 95% occurring once and the leading ten covering about 0.4%. What was sequenced was naive CD4+ T cells from PBMCs. The subset is: naive CD4+ T cells isolated by negative enrichment. The origin of the receptors is an adult with COVID-19.

The J gene is TRBJ1-1, the V gene TRBV15, with D unresolved. The germline CDR1 and CDR2 sequences are LNHNV and YYDKDF (reference sequence). This CDR3 is built from 14 residues. V gave up 4 bases and J gave up 5 bases, with 14 bases separating them. The CDR3 DNA is TGTGCCACCAGCATACGGAGGGCGGGGACTGAAGCTTTCTTT. The encoded protein is CATSIRRAGTEAFF.

V is TRBV5-1 and J is TRBJ2-1, with 11 positions matching TRBD1. Germline values: CDR1 SGHRS, CDR2 YFSETQ. With 6 bases clipped from V and 2 bases from J, the junction kept 10 bases outside the gene matches. CDR3 length equals 17 residues. The CDR3: CASKGTGGPLPYNEQFF. CDR3 in DNA: TGCGCCAGCAAGGGGACAGGGGGTCCTCTACCCTACAATGAGCAGTTCTTC.

Regarding this clone: One junction end does not reproduce the germline sequence, and a read error may be involved. The chain uses TRBV28 and TRBJ2-7; 14 nucleotides line up with TRBD2. There are 15 residues in the CDR3. Germline-derived CDR1 and CDR2 are MDHEN and SYDVKM. CDR3 sequence: CASSLRTSGRSRWDF. The CDR3 DNA follows: TGTGCCAGCAGTTTACGGACTAGCGGGAGGAGCCGGTGGGACTTC.

This chain joins TRBV10-1 and TRBJ2-1, with TRBD2 matching 9 bases. The CDR3 spans 17 residues. V lost 3 bases and J lost 0; bases outside the gene matches: 6. Germline V lookup: CDR1 WNHNN, CDR2 SYGVQD (reference sequence). Written as DNA, the CDR3 is TGCGCCAGCAGTGAAGGGACTAGCACCTTCTCCTACAATGAGCAGTTCTTC. Encoded protein: CASSEGTSTFSYNEQFF.

A single count supports this clone. The rearrangement links TRBV28 to TRBJ1-1; D is unresolved. The ends were cut back, 10 bases at V and 6 bases at J, with 15 bases in the middle. The CDR3 is 12 residues long. CDR1 and CDR2 from the germline V gene are MDHEN and SYDVKM. In DNA, the CDR3 is TGTGCCACCTACAAACGGCGAGCTGAAGCTTTCTTT. Protein: CATYKRRAEAFF.

As DNA, the CDR3 is TGTGCCAGCACCCGACTAGCGGGAGTTGGCGAGCAGTACTTC. This translates into CASTRLAGVGEQYF. The chain joins TRBV6-5 to TRBJ2-7, with 12 positions matching TRBD2. Germline V gives CDR1 MNHEY, CDR2 SVGAGI. The CDR3 is 14 residues long. The J segment lost 6 bases and the V segment lost 7 bases, leaving 7 bases of the junction unmatched.

The gene calls are TRBV6-5 and TRBJ2-1, with TRBD2 as a possible D gene (5 bases). Trimming removed 6 bases at V and 4 bases at J, with 13 bases between. This CDR3 contains 14 residues. Germline V gives CDR1 MNHEY, CDR2 SVGAGI. This CDR3 reads CASSRGSGYNEQFF. In DNA, the CDR3 is TGTGCCAGCAGCCGCGGCAGCGGATACAATGAGCAGTTCTTC.

V and J are TRBV2 and TRBJ2-3, with D maybe TRBD1 (6 bases). The CDR3 has 15 residues. Between the trimmed V and J ends, which lost 6 bases and 5 bases, there was a span of 18 bases. The germline V gene has CDR1 SNHLY and CDR2 FYNNEI. The DNA for the CDR3 is TGTGCCAGCAGAGAAAGGGGGTACGGTGGAGATACGCAGTATTTT. Translating gives CASRERGYGGDTQYF.

The chain carries TRBV2 and TRBJ1-2; D ambiguous. The CDR3 consists of 14 residues. The V gene's germline CDR1 is SNHLY and CDR2 FYNNEI. V lost 7 bases and J 7 bases, leaving 19 bases between the germline ends. CDR3 region: CASNRGQALGGYTF. The CDR3 DNA is TGTGCCAGCAACCGGGGTCAAGCCCTCGGTGGCTACACCTTC.

The chain recombines TRBV29-1 with TRBJ1-1; D gene unclear. Germline V lookup: CDR1 SQVTM, CDR2 ANQGSEA. Trimming pared 7 bases from V and 1 base from J, leaving 7 bases between. CDR3 size: 11 residues. In nucleotides, the CDR3 is TGCAGCGGCAGACAGAACACTGAAGCTTTCTTT. It translates to CSGRQNTEAFF.

The chain links TRBV10-1 to TRBJ2-3; 10 nucleotides agree with TRBD2. The germline V gene encodes CDR1 WNHNN and CDR2 SYGVQD (reference sequence). CDR3 length: 15 amino acids. The J segment lost 5 bases and the V segment lost 4 bases, leaving 6 bases of the junction unmatched. This CDR3 is CASSGLAGALDTQYF. For the CDR3, the DNA is TGCGCCAGCAGTGGTCTAGCGGGAGCTTTAGATACGCAGTATTTT.

V usage is TRBV18 and J usage is TRBJ2-5; the match to TRBD2 covers 7 bases. This CDR3 has 13 amino acids. The germline CDR1 and CDR2 sequences are KGHSH and LQKENI. J gave up 1 base and V 6 bases, and 2 bases lay outside the gene matches. The CDR3 reads CASSGTIQETQYF. In nucleotides, the CDR3 is TGTGCCAGCTCGGGGACTATCCAAGAGACCCAGTACTTC.

The V and J genes are TRBV30 and TRBJ2-7, with 9 bases matching TRBD1. This CDR3 spans 14 amino acids. V shed 5 bases and J 6 bases; nucleotides not matched to a gene: 11. Germline CDR1 is GTSNPN and CDR2 is SVGIG (reference sequence). CDR3 nucleotides: TGTGCCTGGCAGGAGGACAGGGGAATCGGCGAGCAGTACTTC. Translated: CAWQEDRGIGEQYF.

The chain employs TRBV6-6 and TRBJ2-7, with 8 nucleotides matching TRBD1. The germline V gene has CDR1 MNHNY and CDR2 SVGAGI (reference sequence). V lost 5 bases to trimming and J lost 4 bases; unmatched junction nucleotides: 1. The CDR3 covers 12 residues. CDR3 in amino acids: CASSRDRYEQYF. The CDR3 DNA sequence: TGTGCCAGCAGTCGGGACAGGTACGAGCAGTACTTC.

CDR3 nucleotide sequence: TGTGCCAGCAGTGAAGGTGGAAACACCATATATTTT. Its protein is CASSEGGNTIYF. The rearrangement links TRBV6-1 to TRBJ1-3; D ambiguous. CDR1 is MNHNS, CDR2 SASEGT, per germline. CDR3 length: 12 residues. V dropped 1 base and J dropped 3 bases, with 1 base sitting between them.

The rearrangement links TRBV5-5 to TRBJ1-1; D call uncertain. There are 15 residues in the CDR3. V was shortened by 1 base and J by 1 base, with 11 bases between the two germline ends. From germline, CDR1 is SGHKS and CDR2 YYEKEE (reference sequence). CDR3 coding DNA: TGTGCCAGCAGCTTGTGGTTGGCGGGGAACACTGAAGCTTTCTTT. Translation: CASSLWLAGNTEAFF.

This chain's CDR3 is CSASITGGSDEQFF. The CDR3 nucleotides are TGCAGTGCTAGTATTACTGGCGGGAGTGATGAGCAGTTCTTC. The V gene is TRBV20-1, the J gene TRBJ2-1; 7 nucleotides align to TRBD2. Germline CDR1 DFQATT, CDR2 SNEGSKA (reference sequence). The CDR3 runs to 14 residues. The V segment lost 3 bases and the J segment 8 bases; nucleotides outside the gene matches: 10.

The V call is TRBV23-1, the J call TRBJ2-5; weak D call: TRBD2 (7 bases). TRBV23-1 has ORF status, its function being uncertain. Trimming cost V 11 bases and J 1 base, with 26 bases left between them. This CDR3 has 17 residues. The CDR3: CAGAQGRDTWCQETQYF. The CDR3 DNA sequence: TGCGCCGGCGCTCAAGGGAGGGACACCTGGTGCCAAGAGACCCAGTACTTC.

The V call is TRBV2, the J call TRBJ1-5; the D gene is possibly TRBD1 (6 bases). The CDR3 loop spans 16 amino acids. Between the trimmed V and J ends, which lost 4 bases and 1 base, there was a span of 14 bases. Germline assignment: CDR1 SNHLY and CDR2 FYNNEI. The CDR3 nucleotides read TGTGCCAGCAGTGGCCCCACAGGGTTGAGCAATCAGCCCCAGCATTTT. This sequence encodes CASSGPTGLSNQPQHF.

V and J are TRBV5-4 and TRBJ2-7, with TRBD2 identical over 13 bases. Germline CDR1 is SGHNT and CDR2 is YYREEE (reference sequence). There are 17 residues in the CDR3. Germline trimming cut 5 bases from V and 0 bases from J; bases unmatched to any gene: 8. The CDR3 coding sequence is TGTGCCAGCAGGCCCGGACTAGCGGGAGCGGGCTCCTACGAGCAGTACTTC. Translating gives CASRPGLAGAGSYEQYF. The variable domain in full, completed from reference TRBV5-4 and TRBJ2-7, reads ETGVTQSPTHLIKTRGQQVTLRCSSQSGHNTVSWYQQALGQGPQFIFQYYREEENGRGNFPPRFSGLQFPNYSSELNVNALELDDSALYLCASRPGLAGAGSYEQYFGPGTRLTVT.

V and J are TRBV6-6 and TRBJ2-7, with TRBD1 matching 11 bases. This CDR3 region has 15 residues. Germline CDR1 and CDR2: MNHNY and SVGAGI (reference sequence). Losses at the gene ends were 0 bases for V and 5 bases for J; bases not matched to a gene: 3. The CDR3 loop is CASSYSRDRGDEQYF. The CDR3 bases are TGTGCCAGCAGTTACTCCCGGGACAGGGGGGACGAGCAGTACTTC.

The J gene is TRBJ2-2, the V gene TRBV5-1; D is perhaps TRBD2 (6 bases). The V end lost 5 bases, the J end lost 2 bases, and 16 bases lay between the germline ends. This CDR3 is built from 16 residues. Germline V gene data show CDR1 as SGHRS and CDR2 as YFSETQ. The DNA of the CDR3 is TGCGCCAGCAGTCCGACCGGGACTCAAAACACCGGGGAGCTGTTTTTT. As protein: CASSPTGTQNTGELFF.

The V call is TRBV2, the J call TRBJ1-5, with 8 bases matching TRBD1. The CDR3 covers 14 residues. V lost 3 bases, J lost 4 bases, and 2 bases stayed unmatched. Per the germline V gene, CDR1 is SNHLY and CDR2 is FYNNEI. The CDR3 reads CASSEGQENQPQHF. The CDR3, as DNA: TGTGCCAGCAGTGAGGGACAGGAGAATCAGCCCCAGCATTTT. The whole variable domain, remainder taken from reference TRBV2 and TRBJ1-5, is EPEVTQTPSHQVTQMGQEVILRCVPISNHLYFYWYRQILGQKVEFLVSFYNNEISEKSEIFDDQFSVERPDGSNFTLKIRSTKLEDSAMYFCASSEGQENQPQHFGDGTRLSIL.

The V gene is TRBV19, the J gene TRBJ2-7; unclear D gene. Germline V CDR1 and CDR2: LNHDA, SQIVND (reference sequence). This CDR3 spans 15 amino acids. Trimming left V 7 bases short and J 2 bases short, with 18 bases between. CDR3 nucleotides: TGTGCCAGTAAGGTTGGAGCGAATGGGGCCTACGAGCAGTACTTC. This codes for CASKVGANGAYEQYF.

This rearrangement joins TRBV27 to TRBJ2-7; 7 positions match TRBD2. The CDR3 extends over 16 amino acids. With 0 bases clipped from V and 2 bases from J, the junction kept 7 bases outside the gene matches. Germline loops: CDR1 MNHEY, CDR2 SMNVEV (reference sequence). The CDR3 bases are TGTGCCAGCAGTTTATCGTCTGCGGGAGTTCCCTACGAGCAGTACTTC. Amino acid sequence: CASSLSSAGVPYEQYF.

The gene calls are TRBV7-2 and TRBJ2-1, with 7 nucleotides matching TRBD1. Germline lookup yields CDR1 SGHTA and CDR2 FQGNSA. This CDR3 is built from 15 residues. Trimming took 5 bases from V and 2 from J; bases not matched to a gene: 6. This chain's CDR3 is CASSTTGKTYNEQFF. The CDR3 nucleotides read TGTGCCAGCAGCACGACAGGGAAAACCTACAATGAGCAGTTCTTC. Supplemented by reference TRBV7-2 and TRBJ2-1, the full variable domain reads GAGVSQSPSNKVTEKGKDVELRCDPISGHTALYWYRQSLGQGLEFLIYFQGNSAPDKSGLPSDRFSAERTGGSVSTLTIQRTQQEDSAVYLCASSTTGKTYNEQFFGPGTRLTVL.

The CDR3 nucleotides are TGCGCCAGCAGTTCCCTTGGGGTATCGGCCACTGAAGCTTTCTTT. It specifies CASSSLGVSATEAFF. V and J are TRBV5-1 and TRBJ1-1; D not resolved. This CDR3 is 15 amino acids long. Germline V CDR1 and CDR2: SGHRS, YFSETQ. V lost 5 bases and J lost 4, with 18 bases in between.

This rearrangement joins TRBV7-9 to TRBJ2-7; TRBD1 matches at 8 bases. The CDR3 consists of 13 residues. Germline CDR1 and CDR2: SEHNR and FQNEAQ (reference sequence). V trimming: 5 bases; J trimming: 2 bases; junction bases outside the gene matches: 2. CDR3 coding DNA: TGTGCCAGCAGCCCGGACAGGGCCTACGAGCAGTACTTC. Amino acids: CASSPDRAYEQYF.

The chain couples TRBV24-1 to TRBJ2-2, with 9 nucleotides matching TRBD1. J gave up 4 bases and V 5 bases, and 10 bases lay outside the gene matches. There are 17 residues in the CDR3. The germline V gene encodes CDR1 KGHDR and CDR2 SFDVKD. The CDR3 sequence: CATSGSGTGRRTGELFF. The CDR3 DNA reads TGTGCCACCAGTGGCTCCGGGACAGGGCGCCGCACCGGGGAGCTGTTTTTT.

The chain employs TRBV7-3 and TRBJ2-1; TRBD1 is a possible D gene (6 bases). With 3 bases removed from V and 4 bases from J, the gap between germline ends came to 16 bases. The CDR3 totals 16 residues. Germline values: CDR1 SGHTA, CDR2 FQGTGA. The CDR3 sequence is CASSFTGIGGYNEQFF. The CDR3 DNA follows: TGTGCCAGCAGCTTTACAGGGATAGGAGGATACAATGAGCAGTTCTTC.